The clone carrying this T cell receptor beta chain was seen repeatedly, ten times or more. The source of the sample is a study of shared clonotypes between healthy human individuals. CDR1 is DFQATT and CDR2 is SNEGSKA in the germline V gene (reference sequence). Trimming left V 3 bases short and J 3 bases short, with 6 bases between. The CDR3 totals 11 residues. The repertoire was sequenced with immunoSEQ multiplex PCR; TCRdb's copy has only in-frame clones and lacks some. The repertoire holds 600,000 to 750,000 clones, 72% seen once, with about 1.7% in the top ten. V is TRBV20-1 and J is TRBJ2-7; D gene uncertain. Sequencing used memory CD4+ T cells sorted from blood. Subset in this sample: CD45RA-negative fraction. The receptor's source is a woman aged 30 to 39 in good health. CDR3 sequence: CSASLNYEQYF. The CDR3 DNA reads TGCAGTGCTAGTCTTAACTACGAGCAGTACTTC.